A selection of T cell receptor beta chains follows, all from one sample in a study of shared clonotypes between healthy human individuals. Sequenced by immunoSEQ multiplex PCR; TCRdb stores in-frame clones only, minus some. Seen here are approximately 1,000,000 clones, roughly 77% observed once, and the top ten hold approximately 0.9%. Sequencing was performed on memory CD4+ T cells from PBMCs. The receptors come from a man between 18 and 29 years old in good health. Some clones in this sample may be carry-over from other donors' samples. Both conserved end residues are part of each CDR3. Fields, in order: V gene, D gene, clone size, J gene, CDR3 DNA, CDR3 protein. A D gene is named only where the DNA matches it firmly. Expanded clones are given a class, and other clones once, few, many or no size at all.

v_gene: TRBV5-4; d_gene: TRBD2; abundance: many; j_gene: TRBJ2-3; CDR3nt: TGTGCCAGCAGCTTGGTGACTAGCGGCACAGATACGCAGTATTTT; CDR3aa: CASSLVTSGTDTQYF
v_gene: TRBV7-2; d_gene: TRBD2; abundance: NA; j_gene: TRBJ2-1; CDR3nt: TGTGCCAGCAGCAAAACCTCCGGGACTAGCGGAGTCTACAATGAGCAGTTCTTC; CDR3aa: CASSKTSGTSGVYNEQFF
v_gene: TRBV5-1; d_gene: TRBD2; abundance: NA; j_gene: TRBJ2-1; CDR3nt: TGCGCCAGCAGCTGGGGACTAGCGGGAGGGTCCTACAATGAGCAGTTCTTC; CDR3aa: CASSWGLAGGSYNEQFF
v_gene: TRBV28; d_gene: NA; abundance: NA; j_gene: TRBJ2-7; CDR3nt: TGTGCCAGCATGACTCTCAACACCTACGAGCAGTACTTC; CDR3aa: CASMTLNTYEQYF
v_gene: TRBV5-1; d_gene: NA; abundance: NA; j_gene: TRBJ1-4; CDR3nt: TGCGCCAGCAGCCCCGGACAGCTTAATGAAAAACTGTTTTTT; CDR3aa: CASSPGQLNEKLFF
v_gene: TRBV28; d_gene: NA; abundance: NA; j_gene: TRBJ1-1; CDR3nt: TGTGCCAGCAGTTTAGCGGGAGTTGTCACTGAAGCTTTCTTT; CDR3aa: CASSLAGVVTEAFF
v_gene: TRBV6-8; d_gene: NA; abundance: NA; j_gene: TRBJ1-3; CDR3nt: TGTGCCAGCAAGAGTGAAAACACCATATATTTT; CDR3aa: CASKSENTIYF
v_gene: TRBV5-1; d_gene: TRBD1; abundance: NA; j_gene: TRBJ1-2; CDR3nt: TGCGCCAGCAGCTTGGAGGGGACAGGTCCTCGCTACACCTTC; CDR3aa: CASSLEGTGPRYTF
v_gene: TRBV7-3; d_gene: NA; abundance: NA; j_gene: TRBJ2-2; CDR3nt: TGTGCCAGCAGCGTTATAGCGAACACCGGGGAGCTGTTTTTT; CDR3aa: CASSVIANTGELFF
v_gene: TRBV4-2; d_gene: TRBD2; abundance: NA; j_gene: TRBJ2-1; CDR3nt: TGTGCCAGCAGCCTTTACCTAGCGGGAGGGCCGTACAATGAGCAGTTCTTC; CDR3aa: CASSLYLAGGPYNEQFF
v_gene: TRBV5-1; d_gene: TRBD2; abundance: NA; j_gene: TRBJ2-1; CDR3nt: TGCGCCAGCAGCTTGGCCACGTGGCGGGAGGGTTTTGGGAATGAGCAGTTCTTC; CDR3aa: CASSLATWREGFGNEQFF
v_gene: TRBV6-5; d_gene: NA; abundance: once; j_gene: TRBJ2-1; CDR3nt: TGTGCCAGCAGTCGAACCGGGCCGTACAATGAGCAGTTCTTC; CDR3aa: CASSRTGPYNEQFF
v_gene: TRBV13; d_gene: NA; abundance: few; j_gene: TRBJ2-2; CDR3nt: TGTGCCAGCAGCTTAATCGGGACCTGGACGAACACCGGGGAGCTGTTTTTT; CDR3aa: CASSLIGTWTNTGELFF
v_gene: TRBV6-7; d_gene: NA; abundance: few; j_gene: TRBJ1-4; CDR3nt: TGTGCCAGCAGCCCAGCGAGTGCAACTAATGAAAAACTGTTTTTT; CDR3aa: CASSPASATNEKLFF
v_gene: TRBV29-1; d_gene: NA; abundance: NA; j_gene: TRBJ1-2; CDR3nt: TGCAGCGTTGCACGGGGCTCTGGCTATGGCTACACCTTC; CDR3aa: CSVARGSGYGYTF
v_gene: TRBV18; d_gene: NA; abundance: once; j_gene: TRBJ2-5; CDR3nt: TGTGCCAGCTCACGGGAGGGACAGAAAGAGACCCAGTACTTC; CDR3aa: CASSREGQKETQYF
v_gene: TRBV28; d_gene: TRBD1; abundance: few; j_gene: TRBJ2-2; CDR3nt: TGTGCCAGCAGCCGGACAGGGGGCTACACTTTATCAGCGAACACCGGGGAGCTGTTTTTT; CDR3aa: CASSRTGGYTLSANTGELFF
v_gene: TRBV5-8; d_gene: NA; abundance: NA; j_gene: TRBJ1-1; CDR3nt: TGTGCCAGCAGCTTGGGAACAGGGATTCGCACTGAAGCTTTCTTT; CDR3aa: CASSLGTGIRTEAFF